These T cell receptor beta chains were read from a single sample in a study of T cells in Graves' hyperthyroidism and ophthalmopathy. One entry per CDR3 protein, called by TCRdb with MiXCR from the multiplex PCR reads. The profile shows hundreds of thousands of distinct CDR3 sequences, 38% of them singletons. Sequenced: blood. The receptors were gathered from a man in his late teens or twenties with Graves' hyperthyroidism. CDR3s include the opening cysteine and the closing phenylalanine or tryptophan. The order of the fields is J gene, clone size, V gene, D gene, CDR3 DNA, CDR3 protein. D genes are given only for firm matches. Clone size appears in some rows only: once, few, many, or a class for an expanded clone.

J: TRBJ1-2
size: few
V: TRBV5-4
D: TRBD1
DNA: TGTGCCAGCAGCTTGGCGGGACAGGGGATTTATGGCTACACCTTC
CDR3: CASSLAGQGIYGYTF

J: TRBJ1-5
size: -
V: TRBV6-5
D: -
DNA: TGTGCCAGCCTTACGGCGGGGAAGAGCAATCAGCCCCAGCATTTT
CDR3: CASLTAGKSNQPQHF

J: TRBJ2-7
size: few
V: TRBV20-1
D: TRBD1
DNA: TGCAGTGCCACCGACAGGGGGATCTACGAGCAGTACTTC
CDR3: CSATDRGIYEQYF

J: TRBJ2-2
size: -
V: TRBV7-3
D: TRBD2
DNA: TGTGCCAGCAGCTACGGGCAGCGGGGGGGCACCGGGGAGCTGTTTTTT
CDR3: CASSYGQRGGTGELFF

J: TRBJ1-5
size: few
V: TRBV4-1
D: -
DNA: TGCGCCAGCAGCCAAGTACAACAGGACCATCAGCCCCAGCATTTT
CDR3: CASSQVQQDHQPQHF

J: TRBJ1-2
size: few
V: TRBV29-1
D: -
DNA: TGCAGCGTTGAGAATATCGACCAAAATGGCTACACCTTC
CDR3: CSVENIDQNGYTF

J: TRBJ2-2
size: -
V: TRBV19
D: -
DNA: TGTGCCTCCCGACCGTGGACAGTCCCCGGGGAGCTGTTTTTT
CDR3: CASRPWTVPGELFF

J: TRBJ1-1
size: few
V: TRBV7-9
D: -
DNA: TGTGCCAGCAGCCTTACCGGACATATGAACACTGAAGCTTTCTTT
CDR3: CASSLTGHMNTEAFF

J: TRBJ2-2
size: many
V: TRBV29-1
D: TRBD2
DNA: TGCAGCGCTGATAGCGGGAGGACCGGGGAGCTGTTTTTT
CDR3: CSADSGRTGELFF

J: TRBJ2-5
size: many
V: TRBV7-2
D: TRBD1
DNA: TGTGCCAGCAGCTTACCGACAGGGGGCGCGGAGACCCAGTACTTC
CDR3: CASSLPTGGAETQYF

J: TRBJ1-1
size: few
V: TRBV7-9
D: -
DNA: TGTGCCAGCAGCCGACAGTTAACAAGGACTGAAGCTTTCTTT
CDR3: CASSRQLTRTEAFF

J: TRBJ1-2
size: -
V: TRBV10-3
D: -
DNA: TGTGCCATCACCGGGAACAACTATGGCTACACCTTC
CDR3: CAITGNNYGYTF

J: TRBJ1-2
size: many
V: TRBV19
D: -
DNA: TGTGCCAGTAGTAAACTAGGGAACTATGGCTACACCTTC
CDR3: CASSKLGNYGYTF

J: TRBJ2-2
size: many
V: TRBV29-1
D: -
DNA: TGCAGCGCCGAAGGGCCGAACACCGGGGAGCTGTTTTTT
CDR3: CSAEGPNTGELFF

J: TRBJ1-4
size: many
V: TRBV2
D: TRBD1
DNA: TGTGCCAGCCGGGACAGCTCTAATGAAAAACTGTTTTTT
CDR3: CASRDSSNEKLFF

J: TRBJ2-5
size: many
V: TRBV12-3/TRBV12-4
D: -
DNA: TGTGCCAGCAGTCCTAAACAGACCCAGTACTTC
CDR3: CASSPKQTQYF

J: TRBJ1-6
size: -
V: TRBV2
D: -
DNA: TGTGCCAGCAGGCCTAGCGGGGGTTCACCCCTCCACTTT
CDR3: CASRPSGGSPLHF

J: TRBJ2-2
size: -
V: TRBV29-1
D: -
DNA: TGCAGCGTTGGGGGAAGCGGACACACCGGGGAGCTGTTTTTT
CDR3: CSVGGSGHTGELFF

J: TRBJ2-3
size: -
V: TRBV2
D: TRBD1
DNA: TGTGCCAGCATTCACAGGGGAGTGCCAGATACGCAGTATTTT
CDR3: CASIHRGVPDTQYF

J: TRBJ2-3
size: -
V: TRBV7-2
D: -
DNA: TGTGCCAGCAGCTCCGTAGGGGCTAGCACAGATACGCAGTATTTT
CDR3: CASSSVGASTDTQYF

J: TRBJ1-3
size: -
V: TRBV7-2
D: -
DNA: TGTGCCAGCAGCTTATGGGGCAGGGGAGCTGGAAACACCATATATTTT
CDR3: CASSLWGRGAGNTIYF

J: TRBJ1-4
size: -
V: TRBV5-1
D: TRBD1
DNA: TGCGCCAGCAGCTTGGAGGACAGGCGTGAAAAACTGTTTTTT
CDR3: CASSLEDRREKLFF

J: TRBJ1-6
size: many
V: TRBV11-2
D: -
DNA: TGTGCCAGCAGCTTAGCGGTCAATAATTCACCCCTCCACTTT
CDR3: CASSLAVNNSPLHF

J: TRBJ1-1
size: -
V: TRBV5-1
D: -
DNA: TGCGCCAGCAGCTTCCGGGGGCCGGACACTGAAGCTTTCTTT
CDR3: CASSFRGPDTEAFF

J: TRBJ2-7
size: -
V: TRBV10-3
D: -
DNA: TGTGCCAGCAGCCCGATGGGGGTCGGGGTATACGAGCAGTACTTC
CDR3: CASSPMGVGVYEQYF

J: TRBJ2-7
size: many
V: TRBV13
D: -
DNA: TGTGCCAGCAGCTTAGACGGGTTCTACGAGCAGTACTTC
CDR3: CASSLDGFYEQYF

J: TRBJ2-2
size: many
V: TRBV24-1
D: TRBD2
DNA: TGTGCCACCTCGGATGGGACTAAGACCGCCGGGGAGCTGTTTTTT
CDR3: CATSDGTKTAGELFF

J: TRBJ2-7
size: -
V: TRBV4-3
D: TRBD2
DNA: TGCGCCAGCAGCCCCGCGGTAGCGGGGGTTTACGAGCAGTACTTC
CDR3: CASSPAVAGVYEQYF

J: TRBJ2-7
size: -
V: TRBV12-3/TRBV12-4
D: -
DNA: TGTGCCAGCAGCCATCTCCAGGAGGCGCAGTACTTC
CDR3: CASSHLQEAQYF

J: TRBJ2-2
size: few
V: TRBV7-9
D: TRBD1
DNA: TGTGCCAGCAGCGCCGACAGGGGATCTGCGGAGCTGTTTTTT
CDR3: CASSADRGSAELFF

J: TRBJ2-2
size: once
V: TRBV2
D: -
DNA: TGTGCCAGCAGTGACTGGGACCTTTACACCGGGGAGCTGTTTTTT
CDR3: CASSDWDLYTGELFF

J: TRBJ1-6
size: many
V: TRBV15
D: -
DNA: TGTGCCACCAGCAGAGCGAATTCACCCCTCCACTTT
CDR3: CATSRANSPLHF

J: TRBJ2-2
size: many
V: TRBV19
D: -
DNA: TGTGCCAGTAGTGGCCGAATGGAGCTGTTTTTT
CDR3: CASSGRMELFF

J: TRBJ1-2
size: -
V: TRBV5-4
D: -
DNA: TGTGCCAGCAGCCAAGGGTCTGTGGGCGATGGCTACACCTTC
CDR3: CASSQGSVGDGYTF

J: TRBJ2-5
size: many
V: TRBV2
D: -
DNA: TGTGCCAGCAGTGAGGCCGGGACGGGCCAAGAGACCCAGTACTTC
CDR3: CASSEAGTGQETQYF

J: TRBJ1-1
size: -
V: TRBV2
D: -
DNA: TGTGCCAGCAGTGAAGTAAGTCCCGACACTGAAGCTTTCTTT
CDR3: CASSEVSPDTEAFF

J: TRBJ2-7
size: -
V: TRBV6-1
D: -
DNA: TGTGCCAGCAGTTTATTCGGAGGCCCGAGCTCCTACGAGCAGTACTTC
CDR3: CASSLFGGPSSYEQYF

J: TRBJ1-5
size: -
V: TRBV15
D: -
DNA: TGTGCCACCAGCAGCTCGGACCTCAGCCAGCCCCAGCATTTT
CDR3: CATSSSDLSQPQHF

J: TRBJ2-2
size: -
V: TRBV19
D: TRBD2
DNA: TGTGCCAGTAGGGGTAGCGGGAGAGGCACCAGGGAGCTGTTTTTT
CDR3: CASRGSGRGTRELFF

J: TRBJ1-2
size: -
V: TRBV10-3
D: TRBD1
DNA: TGTGCCACCACCAGTATCGGGACAGGGGGCGCGGTTGGCTACACCTTC
CDR3: CATTSIGTGGAVGYTF

J: TRBJ1-2
size: many
V: TRBV5-1
D: -
DNA: TGCGCCAGCAGCTCGCCCGAGACTGGCGGCTACACCTTC
CDR3: CASSSPETGGYTF

J: TRBJ2-7
size: -
V: TRBV7-3
D: -
DNA: TGTGCCAGCAGCCCCCGCGGCACGCGACCTTACGAGCAGTACTTC
CDR3: CASSPRGTRPYEQYF

J: TRBJ1-5
size: many
V: TRBV2
D: -
DNA: TGTGCCAGCAGGAGGGACATCCTAAGCAATCAGCCCCAGCATTTT
CDR3: CASRRDILSNQPQHF

J: TRBJ1-5
size: few
V: TRBV6-5
D: -
DNA: TGTGCCAGCAGTCCCGGTTGGGATCAGCCCCAGCATTTT
CDR3: CASSPGWDQPQHF

J: TRBJ1-3
size: -
V: TRBV7-3
D: -
DNA: TGTGCCAGCAGCTTCTATGGGGGCGGTGGAAACACCATATATTTT
CDR3: CASSFYGGGGNTIYF

J: TRBJ1-5
size: -
V: TRBV12-3/TRBV12-4
D: TRBD1
DNA: TGTGCCAGCAGTAAAACAGGGGGCGAGGGGTGGCCCCAGCATTTT
CDR3: CASSKTGGEGWPQHF

J: TRBJ1-1
size: few
V: TRBV12-3/TRBV12-4
D: -
DNA: TGTGCCAGCAGATCCAGGGGAATAAGGGGAGCTTTCTTT
CDR3: CASRSRGIRGAFF

J: TRBJ2-5
size: many
V: TRBV2
D: -
DNA: TGTGCCAGCAGTGACTTCCGAGGGGGGCGCAAAGAGACCCAGTACTTC
CDR3: CASSDFRGGRKETQYF

J: TRBJ2-6
size: -
V: TRBV9
D: -
DNA: TGTGCCAGCTCACCTCCCGGGACTTTCGCCTCTGGGGCCAACGTCCTGACTTTC
CDR3: CASSPPGTFASGANVLTF

J: TRBJ1-5
size: -
V: TRBV24-1
D: -
DNA: TGTGCCACCAGTGATCCCGGACTAGCGGGAGGAATAAATACGCAGCATTTT
CDR3: CATSDPGLAGGINTQHF

J: TRBJ1-2
size: many
V: TRBV25-1
D: TRBD1
DNA: TGTGCCAGCAGTCAGACAGGGGGGGGTAACTATGGCTACACCTTC
CDR3: CASSQTGGGNYGYTF

J: TRBJ1-2
size: -
V: TRBV5-6
D: TRBD1
DNA: TGTGCCAGCACCCAGGGGGGGTTCTATGGCTACACCTTC
CDR3: CASTQGGFYGYTF

J: TRBJ2-5
size: many
V: TRBV2
D: TRBD2
DNA: TGTGCCAGCAGTGAAGGACTAGCGGCGGAGACCCAGTACTTC
CDR3: CASSEGLAAETQYF

J: TRBJ2-2
size: -
V: TRBV5-5
D: -
DNA: TGTGCCAGCAGCTTAGGGGAGCTGGTTTTT
CDR3: CASSLGELVF

J: TRBJ1-1
size: -
V: TRBV6-5
D: -
DNA: TGTGCCAGCAGTGCTGAGTACACTGAAGCTTTCTTT
CDR3: CASSAEYTEAFF

J: TRBJ1-1
size: few
V: TRBV6-1
D: -
DNA: TGTGCCAGCGGTAACACGAGGCGAAACACTGAAGCTTTCTTT
CDR3: CASGNTRRNTEAFF

J: TRBJ1-1
size: -
V: TRBV14
D: -
DNA: TGTGCCAGCAGTGCTGAGGGTGGCACTGAAGCTTTCTTT
CDR3: CASSAEGGTEAFF

J: TRBJ2-2
size: -
V: TRBV7-9
D: -
DNA: TGTGCCAGCAGTCTCCGGGACCTGAACACCGGGGAGCTGTTTTTT
CDR3: CASSLRDLNTGELFF

J: TRBJ1-6
size: few
V: TRBV12-3/TRBV12-4
D: -
DNA: TGTGCCAGCAGGCAGAGTAATTCGAATTCACCCCTCCACTTT
CDR3: CASRQSNSNSPLHF

J: TRBJ2-2
size: -
V: TRBV7-9
D: -
DNA: TGTGCCAGCAGCTATAGGAAAACCGGGGAGCTGTTTTTT
CDR3: CASSYRKTGELFF